This T cell receptor beta chain was identified in a study of early stage breast cancer tumors (dated by TCRdb to about 2017). In the study overall: Of the roughly 15 invasive breast tumors, some twelve were found to be estrogen receptor-positive, progesterone receptor-positive and HER2-negative. Most of the 12 ER+/PR+/HER2- tumors were invasive ductal carcinomas, while the other four were invasive lobular carcinomas. A read coverage of roughly 10-fold per sample was achieved on average. The samples as a whole yielded approximately 2,800,000 detected templates, corresponding to about a million unique clonotypes. Broader findings and caveats from the paper: Because the cohort was small, a breakdown by tumor subtype could not be done. Greater similarity was observed between blood and normal breast repertoires than between blood and tumor repertoires, and tumor was distinguished from normal in most of the 16 patients when each tissue was compared with blood. Compared with adjacent normal breast tissue, tumors had roughly 2.5-fold higher T cell density and higher clonality. Bulk genomic DNA sequencing of unsorted cells missed chain pairing and functional markers such as CD4, CD8 and FOXP3. Enriched TCRB sequences shared across patients were found to be mostly commonly generated sequences that were unlikely to play an important role in the tumor microenvironment.

Adjacent normal breast tissue was collected roughly 1.8-4.5 cm away from the tumor, rinsed in PBS and stored in prechilled RNAlater. Normal breast tissue often required about 95-310 mg of tissue for sufficient DNA because of high lipid content and low cell density. The study profiled bulk TCR beta-chain repertoires in matched peripheral blood, tumor and adjacent normal breast tissue taken from about 16 patients with early-stage breast cancer. Genomic DNA was extracted with the Qiagen AllPrep DNA/RNA Mini kit. Each sample was amplified as two independent genomic DNA replicates: 0.45 to 0.5 ug for blood and around 1.5 ug for tumor or normal breast. TCRB sequencing of genomic DNA was carried out with the ImmunoSeq Intro kit according to the manufacturer's instructions. For absolute quantification, the roughly 30-cycle multiplex PCR included proprietary primers along with spike-in control sequences. Single-end 150-bp reads were used to sequence an 87-bp fragment spanning the CDR3 and the flanking V and J genes. Each lane of an Illumina MiSeq running version 3.0 chemistry carried seven multiplexed samples, with two replicates apiece. Under the source paper's analysis protocol: Raw data were processed by the vendor's proprietary pipeline, with both replicates merged into one result per sample. Productive rearrangements sharing the V-gene family, CDR3 amino acid sequence and J-gene segment were defined as clonotypes. Clonality was computed as 1 minus the normalized Shannon entropy (Pielou evenness) of TCRB abundances. To estimate T cell density, the total number of templates was divided by the number of input cells, which was inferred from the amount of DNA input. Total repertoire diversity and clonality were estimated with Recon using default parameters. A clonotype was considered tumor-enriched if its abundance in tumor exceeded 0.1% and was at least 32-fold higher than its abundance in normal breast. TCRdb provides this immuneACCESS table in a form limited to in-frame rearrangements. Some clones are lacking; in checked studies, under half of them reflect an unresolved V gene, and why the rest are absent is not known. D and trimming come from the DNA, and the V and J calls and clone size come from that table. The sample includes around 14,000 clones, with about four fifths observed a single time. 4.9% of the sample rests with the top ten.

A word on this clone: It has no known antigen specificity. No base qualities exist here, and no much larger clone lies one base off it.

V is cut back by 2 bases and J by 3 bases, with 5 bases in the junction unmatched. The germline V gene provides CDR1 KGHSH and CDR2 LQKENI. Including the terminal cysteine and phenylalanine, the CDR3 comprises 16 residues. Of all the DNA, just the CDR3 is kept, 48 bases in frame from base 1. The clonotype comes from a young adult with breast cancer. The chain employs TRBV18 and TRBJ1-5, with TRBD1 identical over 9 junction bases. Sequencing used normal breast tissue next to the tumor. CDR3 loop: CASSPRTGAPNQPQHF. The sequence in DNA is TGTGCCAGCTCACCAAGGACAGGGGCCCCCAATCAGCCCCAGCATTTT.